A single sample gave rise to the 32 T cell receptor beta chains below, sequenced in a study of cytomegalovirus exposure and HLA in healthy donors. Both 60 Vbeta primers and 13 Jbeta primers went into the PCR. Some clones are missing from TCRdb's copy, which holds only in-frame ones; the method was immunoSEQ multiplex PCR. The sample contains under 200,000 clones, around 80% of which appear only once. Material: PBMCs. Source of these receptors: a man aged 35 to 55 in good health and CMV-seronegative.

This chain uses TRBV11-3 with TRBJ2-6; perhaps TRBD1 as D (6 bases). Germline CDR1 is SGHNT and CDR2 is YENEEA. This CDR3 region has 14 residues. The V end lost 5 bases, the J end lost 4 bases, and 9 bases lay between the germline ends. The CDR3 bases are TGTGCCAGCAGCGCAGGGGAGGGGGCCAACGTCCTGACTTTC. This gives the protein CASSAGEGANVLTF. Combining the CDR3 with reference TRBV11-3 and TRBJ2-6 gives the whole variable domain EAGVVQSPRYKIIEKKQPVAFWCNPISGHNTLYWYLQNLGQGPELLIRYENEEAVDDSQLPKDRFSAERLKGVDSTLKIQPAELGDSAVYLCASSAGEGANVLTFGAGSRLTVL.

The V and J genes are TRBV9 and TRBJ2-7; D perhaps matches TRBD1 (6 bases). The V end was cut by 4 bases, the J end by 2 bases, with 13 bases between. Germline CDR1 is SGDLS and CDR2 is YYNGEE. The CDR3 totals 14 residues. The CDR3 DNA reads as TGTGCCAGCAGCCCCTCCGGACAGACCTACGAGCAGTACTTC. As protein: CASSPSGQTYEQYF. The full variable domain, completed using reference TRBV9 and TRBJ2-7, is DSGVTQTPKHLITATGQRVTLRCSPRSGDLSVYWYQQSLDQGLQFLIQYYNGEERAKGNILERFSAQQFPDLHSELNLSSLELGDSALYFCASSPSGQTYEQYFGPGTRLTVT.

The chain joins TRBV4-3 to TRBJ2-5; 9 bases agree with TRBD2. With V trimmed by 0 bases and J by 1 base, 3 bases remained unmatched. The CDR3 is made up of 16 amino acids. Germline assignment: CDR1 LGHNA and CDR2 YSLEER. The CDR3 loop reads CASSQDVAGAQETQYF. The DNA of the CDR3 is TGCGCCAGCAGCCAAGATGTAGCGGGAGCCCAAGAGACCCAGTACTTC.

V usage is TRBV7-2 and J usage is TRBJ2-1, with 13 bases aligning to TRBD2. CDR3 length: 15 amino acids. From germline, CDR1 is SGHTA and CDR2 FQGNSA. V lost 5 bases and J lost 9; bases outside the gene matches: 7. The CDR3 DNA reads TGTGCCAGCAGCATAGGACTAGCGGGAGAGGTTGAGCAGTTCTTC. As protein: CASSIGLAGEVEQFF.

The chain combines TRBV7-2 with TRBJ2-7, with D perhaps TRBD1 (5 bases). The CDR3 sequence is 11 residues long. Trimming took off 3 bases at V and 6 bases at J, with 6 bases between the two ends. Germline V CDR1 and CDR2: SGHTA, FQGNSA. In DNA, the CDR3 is TGTGCCAGCAGCTTCAGGGTCGAGCAGTACTTC. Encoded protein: CASSFRVEQYF. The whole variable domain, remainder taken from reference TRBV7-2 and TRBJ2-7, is GAGVSQSPSNKVTEKGKDVELRCDPISGHTALYWYRQSLGQGLEFLIYFQGNSAPDKSGLPSDRFSAERTGGSVSTLTIQRTQQEDSAVYLCASSFRVEQYFGPGTRLTVT.

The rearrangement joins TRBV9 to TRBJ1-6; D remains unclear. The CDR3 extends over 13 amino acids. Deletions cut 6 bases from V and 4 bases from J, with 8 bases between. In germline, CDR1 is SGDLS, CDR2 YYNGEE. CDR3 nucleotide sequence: TGTGCCAGCAACAATTTGTATAATTCACCCCTCCACTTT. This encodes CASNNLYNSPLHF.

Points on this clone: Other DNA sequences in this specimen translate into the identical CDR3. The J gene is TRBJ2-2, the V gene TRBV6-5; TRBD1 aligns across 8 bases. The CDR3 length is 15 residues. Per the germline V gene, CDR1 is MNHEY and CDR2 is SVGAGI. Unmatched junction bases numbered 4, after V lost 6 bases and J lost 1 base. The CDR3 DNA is TGTGCCAGCAGCCGAGGGACAGGGAACACCGGGGAGCTGTTTTTT. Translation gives CASSRGTGNTGELFF.

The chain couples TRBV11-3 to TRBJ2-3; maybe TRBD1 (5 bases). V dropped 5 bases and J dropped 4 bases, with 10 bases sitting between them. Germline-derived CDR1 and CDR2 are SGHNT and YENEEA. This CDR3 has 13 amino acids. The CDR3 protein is CASSTQGSDTQYF. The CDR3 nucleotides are TGTGCCAGCAGCACCCAGGGATCAGATACGCAGTATTTT.

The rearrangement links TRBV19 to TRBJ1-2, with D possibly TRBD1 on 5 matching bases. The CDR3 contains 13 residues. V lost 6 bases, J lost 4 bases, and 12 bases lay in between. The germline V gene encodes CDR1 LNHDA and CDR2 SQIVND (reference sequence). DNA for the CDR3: TGTGCCAGTAGGCCGCCAGGGCCCTATGGCTACACCTTC. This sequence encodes CASRPPGPYGYTF.

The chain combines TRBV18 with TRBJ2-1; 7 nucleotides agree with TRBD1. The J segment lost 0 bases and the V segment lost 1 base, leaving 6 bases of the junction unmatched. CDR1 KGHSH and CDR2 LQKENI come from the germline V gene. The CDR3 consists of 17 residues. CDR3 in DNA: TGTGCCAGCTCACCACTTACCCGACAGGGCTCCTACAATGAGCAGTTCTTC. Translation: CASSPLTRQGSYNEQFF.

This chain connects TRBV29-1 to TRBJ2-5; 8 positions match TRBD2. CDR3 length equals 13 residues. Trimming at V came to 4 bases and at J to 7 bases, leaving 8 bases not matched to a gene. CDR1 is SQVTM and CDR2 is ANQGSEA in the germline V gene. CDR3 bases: TGCAGCGTTGGTAGCGGGGCCGCAGGGACCCAGTACTTC. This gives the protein CSVGSGAAGTQYF.

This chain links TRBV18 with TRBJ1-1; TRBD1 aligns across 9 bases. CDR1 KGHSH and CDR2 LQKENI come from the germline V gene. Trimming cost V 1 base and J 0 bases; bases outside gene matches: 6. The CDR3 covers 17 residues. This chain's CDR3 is CASSPRQGVVVNTEAFF. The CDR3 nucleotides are TGTGCCAGCTCACCACGACAGGGGGTGGTGGTGAACACTGAAGCTTTCTTT.

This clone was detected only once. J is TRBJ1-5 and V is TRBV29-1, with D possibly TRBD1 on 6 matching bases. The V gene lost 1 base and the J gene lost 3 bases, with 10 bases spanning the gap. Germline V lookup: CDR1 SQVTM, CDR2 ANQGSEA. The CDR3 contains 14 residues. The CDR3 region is CSVEGPGANQPQHF. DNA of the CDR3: TGCAGCGTTGAAGGGCCAGGGGCCAATCAGCCCCAGCATTTT.

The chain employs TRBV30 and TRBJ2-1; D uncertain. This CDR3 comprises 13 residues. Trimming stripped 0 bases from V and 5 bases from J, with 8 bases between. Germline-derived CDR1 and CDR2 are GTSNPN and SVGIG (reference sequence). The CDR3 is CAWSVSGDNEQFF. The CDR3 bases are TGTGCCTGGAGTGTTTCCGGAGACAATGAGCAGTTCTTC.

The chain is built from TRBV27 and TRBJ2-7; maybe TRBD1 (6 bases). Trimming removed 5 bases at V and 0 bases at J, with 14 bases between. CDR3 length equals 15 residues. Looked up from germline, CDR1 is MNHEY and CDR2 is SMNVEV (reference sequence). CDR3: CASSLTGLSSYEQYF. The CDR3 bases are TGTGCCAGCAGTCTCACAGGGCTTAGCTCCTACGAGCAGTACTTC.

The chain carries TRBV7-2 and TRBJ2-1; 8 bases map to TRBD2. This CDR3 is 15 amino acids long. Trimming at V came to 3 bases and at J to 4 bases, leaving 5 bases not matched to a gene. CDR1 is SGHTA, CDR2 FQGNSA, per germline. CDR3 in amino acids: CASSFGRGEYNEQFF. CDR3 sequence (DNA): TGTGCCAGCAGCTTCGGGAGGGGAGAGTACAATGAGCAGTTCTTC.

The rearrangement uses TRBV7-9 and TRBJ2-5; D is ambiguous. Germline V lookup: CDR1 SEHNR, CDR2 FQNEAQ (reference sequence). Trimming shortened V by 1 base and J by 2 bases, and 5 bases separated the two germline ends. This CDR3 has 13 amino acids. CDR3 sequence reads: CASSLGQQETQYF. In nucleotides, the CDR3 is TGTGCCAGCAGCTTAGGTCAACAAGAGACCCAGTACTTC.

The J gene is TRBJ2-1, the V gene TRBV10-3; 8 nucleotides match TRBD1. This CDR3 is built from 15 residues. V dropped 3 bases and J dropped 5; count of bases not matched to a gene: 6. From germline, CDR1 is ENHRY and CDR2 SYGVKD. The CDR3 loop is CAISEPRTGNNEQFF. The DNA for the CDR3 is TGTGCCATCAGTGAACCGCGGACAGGGAACAATGAGCAGTTCTTC.

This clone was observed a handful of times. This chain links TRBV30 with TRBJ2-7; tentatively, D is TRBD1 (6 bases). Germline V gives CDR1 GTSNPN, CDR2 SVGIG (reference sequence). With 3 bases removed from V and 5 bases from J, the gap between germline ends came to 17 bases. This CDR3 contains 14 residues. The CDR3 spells CAWRIQGVWNEQYF. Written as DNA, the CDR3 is TGTGCCTGGAGAATACAGGGCGTCTGGAACGAGCAGTACTTC.

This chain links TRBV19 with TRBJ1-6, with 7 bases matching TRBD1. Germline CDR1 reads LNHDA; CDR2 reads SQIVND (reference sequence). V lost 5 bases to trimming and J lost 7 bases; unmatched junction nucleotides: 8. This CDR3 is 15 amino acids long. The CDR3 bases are TGTGCCAGTAGTTCGAACAGGGGACTCAATTCACCCCTCCACTTT. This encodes CASSSNRGLNSPLHF.

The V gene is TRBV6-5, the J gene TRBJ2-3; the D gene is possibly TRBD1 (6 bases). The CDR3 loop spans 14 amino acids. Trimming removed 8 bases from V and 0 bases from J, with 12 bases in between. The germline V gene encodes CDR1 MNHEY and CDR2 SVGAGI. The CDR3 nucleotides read TGTGCCAGCTCCCAGGGGATAAGCACAGATACGCAGTATTTT. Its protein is CASSQGISTDTQYF.

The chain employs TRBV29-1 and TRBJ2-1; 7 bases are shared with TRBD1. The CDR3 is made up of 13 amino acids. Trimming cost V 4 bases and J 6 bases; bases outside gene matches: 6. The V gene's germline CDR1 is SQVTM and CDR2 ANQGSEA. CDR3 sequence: CSVVWDSRNEQFF. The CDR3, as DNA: TGCAGCGTTGTTTGGGACAGCCGCAATGAGCAGTTCTTC.

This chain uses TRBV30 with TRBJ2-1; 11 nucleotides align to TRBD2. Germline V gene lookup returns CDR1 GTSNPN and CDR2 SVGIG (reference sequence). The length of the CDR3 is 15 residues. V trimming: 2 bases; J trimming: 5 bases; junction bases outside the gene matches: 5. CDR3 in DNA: TGTGCCTGGAGTCAAAAGGGACTAGCGGACAATGAGCAGTTCTTC. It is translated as CAWSQKGLADNEQFF. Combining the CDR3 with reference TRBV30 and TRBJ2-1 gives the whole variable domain SQTIHQWPATLVQPVGSPLSLECTVEGTSNPNLYWYRQAAGRGLQLLFYSVGIGQISSEVPQNLSASRPQDRQFILSSKKLLLSDSGFYLCAWSQKGLADNEQFFGPGTRLTVL.

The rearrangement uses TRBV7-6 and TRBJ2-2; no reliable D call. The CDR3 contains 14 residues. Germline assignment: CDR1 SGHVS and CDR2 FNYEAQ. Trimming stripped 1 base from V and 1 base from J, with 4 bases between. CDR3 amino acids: CASSLGGNTGELFF. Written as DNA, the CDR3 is TGTGCCAGCAGCTTAGGAGGGAACACCGGGGAGCTGTTTTTT.

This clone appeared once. CDR3 in amino acids: CASSPTGTRNTIYF. The CDR3 DNA reads as TGTGCCAGCAGCCCAACAGGGACCCGTAACACCATATATTTT. The chain uses TRBV7-2 and TRBJ1-3, with a weak D call TRBD1 (6 bases). V was pared by 5 bases and J by 7 bases, with 15 bases between. The CDR3 is 14 residues long. Germline V lookup: CDR1 SGHTA, CDR2 FQGNSA.

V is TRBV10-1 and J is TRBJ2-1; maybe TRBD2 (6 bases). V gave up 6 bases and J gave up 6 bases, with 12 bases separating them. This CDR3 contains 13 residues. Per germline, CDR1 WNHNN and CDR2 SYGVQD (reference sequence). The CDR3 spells CASSRDGGNEQFF. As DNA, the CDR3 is TGCGCCAGCAGCCGAGACGGGGGCAATGAGCAGTTCTTC.

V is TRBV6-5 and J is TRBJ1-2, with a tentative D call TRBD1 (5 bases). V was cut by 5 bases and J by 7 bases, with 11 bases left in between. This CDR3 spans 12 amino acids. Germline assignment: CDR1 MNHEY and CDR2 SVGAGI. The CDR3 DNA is TGTGCCAGCAGTAACATCAGGGCTGGCTACACCTTC. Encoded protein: CASSNIRAGYTF.

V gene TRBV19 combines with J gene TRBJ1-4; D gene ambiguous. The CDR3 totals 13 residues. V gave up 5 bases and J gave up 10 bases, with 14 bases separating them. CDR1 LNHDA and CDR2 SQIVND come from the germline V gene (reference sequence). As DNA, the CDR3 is TGTGCCAGTAGTGTGGAGCCGGAGGGAAAACTGTTTTTT. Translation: CASSVEPEGKLFF. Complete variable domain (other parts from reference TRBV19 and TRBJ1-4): DGGITQSPKYLFRKEGQNVTLSCEQNLNHDAMYWYRQDPGQGLRLIYYSQIVNDFQKGDIAEGYSVSREKKESFPLTVTSAQKNPTAFYLCASSVEPEGKLFFGSGTQLSVL.

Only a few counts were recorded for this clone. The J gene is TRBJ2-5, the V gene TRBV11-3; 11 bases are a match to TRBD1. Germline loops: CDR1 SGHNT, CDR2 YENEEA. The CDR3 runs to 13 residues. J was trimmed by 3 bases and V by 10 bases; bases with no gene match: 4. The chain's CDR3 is CATLGQGEETQYF. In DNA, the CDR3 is TGTGCCACCCTGGGACAGGGGGAAGAGACCCAGTACTTC.

The CDR3 reads CASILSGWEETQYF. The CDR3 DNA reads TGTGCCAGCATCCTCTCGGGTTGGGAAGAGACCCAGTACTTC. The rearrangement joins TRBV2 to TRBJ2-5; no clear D. Germline V gives CDR1 SNHLY, CDR2 FYNNEI. The ends were cut back, 7 bases at V and 3 bases at J, with 15 bases in the middle. The CDR3 runs 14 residues.

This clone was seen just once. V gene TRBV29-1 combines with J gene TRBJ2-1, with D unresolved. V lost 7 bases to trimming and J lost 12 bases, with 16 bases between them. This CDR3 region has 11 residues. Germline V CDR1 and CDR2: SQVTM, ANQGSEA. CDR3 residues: CSATDNFVQFF. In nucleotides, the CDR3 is TGCAGCGCCACAGACAATTTTGTGCAGTTCTTC.

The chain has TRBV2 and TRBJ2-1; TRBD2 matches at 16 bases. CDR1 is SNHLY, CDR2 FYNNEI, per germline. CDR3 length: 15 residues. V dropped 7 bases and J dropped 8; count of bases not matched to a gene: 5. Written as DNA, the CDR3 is TGTGCCAGCAACACGGGGACTAGCGGGAGGGATGAGCAGTTCTTC. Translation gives CASNTGTSGRDEQFF.